This TCR beta chain is from a study of OX40 agonist ivuxolimab in advanced cancers. As for the study in general: One patient with hepatocellular carcinoma and two with cutaneous melanoma, three in all, had partial responses.

TCRdb's table, derived via immunoSEQ multiplex PCR, lists solely in-frame clones and lacks some. The sample includes 42,000 or so clones, roughly 90% seen only once; the top ten take 0.58%. Any history of autoimmune disease or systemic immunosuppression disqualified patients. This material consisted of CD4+ or CD8+ T cells sorted from blood, taken in a trial of the OX40 agonist ivuxolimab. This clonotype originated in an adult with an advanced solid tumor such as melanoma, head and neck, liver or kidney cancer.

The CDR3 DNA reads as TGTGCCAGCTCACCTCCGACAGGGGGATGGCATGGCTACACCTTC. Its protein product is CASSPPTGGWHGYTF. The chain links TRBV18 to TRBJ1-2; 9 bases are a match to TRBD1. V shed 3 bases and J 6 bases; nucleotides not matched to a gene: 8. This CDR3 is built from 15 residues. Germline V CDR1 and CDR2: KGHSH, LQKENI.